This passage covers 5 T cell receptor beta chains from one sample sequenced in a study of T cells in Graves' hyperthyroidism and ophthalmopathy (dated by TCRdb to the late 2010s). Libraries came from multiplex PCR. Data came from an Illumina HiSeq 2000. The TCR beta CDR3 regions were amplified from RNA transcripts. The first round of RT-PCR for the TCR CDR3 was performed with the HTBI primer set and the Qiagen OneStep RT-PCR kit. The raw public data were reprocessed by TCRdb itself: fastp quality trimming at Q25, MiXCR clonotype calling, in-frame beta chains only. All rows with the same CDR3 protein become a single entry with the most common DNA and genes. The sample profile shows about 250,000 distinct CDR3 sequences; approximately 23% of them were found once. Approximately 32% of the sample comes from the top ten. The specimen was blood. All receptors come from a woman in her 40s with Graves' ophthalmopathy.

V gene TRBV28 combines with J gene TRBJ1-2, with no clear D. Germline CDR1 reads MDHEN; CDR2 reads SYDVKM. V was clipped by 5 bases and J by 4 bases, with 11 bases between them. The CDR3 is 13 residues long. The CDR3 bases are TGTGCCAGCAGTCCACTGCGACCCTATGGCTACACCTTC. Translation gives CASSPLRPYGYTF.

This clonotype was seen ten or more times. The chain uses TRBV19 and TRBJ1-5; TRBD1 matches 10 bases. CDR3 length equals 16 residues. Unmatched junction bases numbered 12, after V lost 7 bases and J lost 6 bases. Per the germline V gene, CDR1 is LNHDA and CDR2 is SQIVND (reference sequence). The CDR3 spells CASTLGDRGLPQPQHF. The CDR3 DNA is TGTGCCAGTACCCTAGGGGACAGGGGCCTACCTCAGCCCCAGCATTTT. Full variable domain (missing parts from reference TRBV19 and TRBJ1-5): DGGITQSPKYLFRKEGQNVTLSCEQNLNHDAMYWYRQDPGQGLRLIYYSQIVNDFQKGDIAEGYSVSREKKESFPLTVTSAQKNPTAFYLCASTLGDRGLPQPQHFGDGTRLSIL.

This clonotype was observed many times. This chain connects TRBV10-3 to TRBJ2-7; D gene ambiguous. Trimming took 6 bases from V and 0 from J, leaving 9 bases between them. The CDR3 is 13 residues long. CDR1 is ENHRY, CDR2 SYGVKD, per germline. CDR3 DNA: TGTGCCATCAGGCGGCAAAGCTCCTACGAGCAGTACTTC. Protein: CAIRRQSSYEQYF.

The genes are TRBV29-1 and TRBJ1-1; D not resolved. The V gene lost 4 bases and the J gene lost 0 bases, with 6 bases spanning the gap. Germline V gene sequence: CDR1 SQVTM, CDR2 ANQGSEA. The CDR3 has 12 residues. Here the CDR3 reads CSVGHLNTEAFF. The CDR3 region has the DNA TGCAGCGTTGGGCACCTGAACACTGAAGCTTTCTTT.

This clonotype was seen ten or more times. The chain combines TRBV20-1 with TRBJ2-7; tentative D call: TRBD2 (6 bases). The germline V and J ends were trimmed by 2 bases and 3 bases, with 17 bases remaining between them. This CDR3 comprises 15 residues. Germline V gene sequence: CDR1 DFQATT, CDR2 SNEGSKA (reference sequence). CDR3 in DNA: TGCAGTGCTAGAAGTCCAGCGGGTAACATCTACGAGCAGTACTTC. It codes for CSARSPAGNIYEQYF.